In this sample, the clone carrying this T cell receptor (beta chain) is medium-sized. Semi-nested PCR with Nested Universal Primer A followed constant-region reverse priming of full-length variable regions. One entry per CDR3 protein results from TCRdb running MiXCR on the 5' RACE reads. The profile shows 62,000 or so distinct CDR3 sequences, around 30% of them singletons. The V gene end was trimmed by 0 bases and the J gene end by 8 bases; junction bases not matched to a gene: 4. The CDR3 is made up of 14 amino acids. The germline V gene encodes CDR1 SGHRS and CDR2 YFSETQ. Purified naive CD4+ T cells were depleted of CD25+ Tregs.

Sequenced sample: tumor-infiltrating naive CD4+ T cells sorted from the breast tumor. Subset denoted: naive CD4+ T cells, CD4+CD45RA+CD25-. The clonotype comes from a female donor with breast cancer. The chain links TRBV5-1 to TRBJ2-4, with 8 bases matching TRBD2. CDR3 DNA: TGCGCCAGCAGCTTGGACCGGGGGGGGGACATTCAGTACTTC. It yields the protein CASSLDRGGDIQYF.